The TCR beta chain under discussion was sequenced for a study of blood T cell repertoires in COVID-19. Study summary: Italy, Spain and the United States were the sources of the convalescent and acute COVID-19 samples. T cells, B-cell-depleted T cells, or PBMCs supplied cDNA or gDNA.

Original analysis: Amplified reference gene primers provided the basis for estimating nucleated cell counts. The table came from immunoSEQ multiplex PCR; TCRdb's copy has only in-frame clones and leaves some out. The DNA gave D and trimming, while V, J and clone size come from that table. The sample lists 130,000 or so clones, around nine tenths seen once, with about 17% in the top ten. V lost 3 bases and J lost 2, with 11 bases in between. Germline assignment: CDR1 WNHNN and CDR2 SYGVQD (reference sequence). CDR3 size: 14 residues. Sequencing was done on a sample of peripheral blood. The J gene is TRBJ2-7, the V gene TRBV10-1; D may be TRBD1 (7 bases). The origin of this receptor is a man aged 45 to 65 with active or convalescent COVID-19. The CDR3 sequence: CASSEGGTAYEQYF. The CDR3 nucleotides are TGCGCCAGCAGTGAAGGCGGGACAGCCTACGAGCAGTACTTC.